Listed here is a single T cell receptor (beta chain). Its antigen remains unidentified. Base qualities are not at hand, and no much larger clone is one base apart. The data derive from a study of blood T cell repertoires in COVID-19 (dated by TCRdb to about 2020). Concerning the study at large: Samples from collaborators originated in the United States, Italy and Spain and spanned both the acute and convalescent phases of COVID-19. The material from the prospective study consisted of cDNA or gDNA derived from T cells, B-cell-depleted T cells, or PBMCs. Deeply sampled blood TCRbeta repertoires from subjects exposed to, actively infected with, or recovered from COVID-19 were included in the dataset. The repertoires were released in a freely available public database intended as a resource for research on the immune response to SARS-CoV-2. Samples were obtained from the ongoing ImmuneRACE study (first 160 participants) and from over 1,000 subjects provided by 6 global collaborators. Sample metadata almost always included a de-identified subject ID, COVID-19 status, age in years and sex. Where available, HLA class I and class II types were taken from metadata supplied by the sample provider and were not determined by assay-based typing. What the study reported, not specific to this receptor: Clinical and demographic metadata were provided uncurated, with the amount varying by source and participant.

Whole blood was collected in K2EDTA tubes by collaborating institutions according to the institutions' own protocols. Collaborator samples were shipped for TCRbeta analysis as frozen whole blood, isolated PBMCs, or DNA extracted from either sample type. Measured from the cysteine to the phenylalanine, the CDR3 is 15 residues long. Only the CDR3 part of the read is kept: 45 bases, read in frame from the first base. From the germline V gene, CDR1 is SQVTM and CDR2 is ANQGSEA. Cut back by 8 bases and 0 bases, the V and J ends lie 17 bases apart. The immunoSEQ Assay, a bias-controlled multiplex PCR, was used to amplify TCRbeta CDR3 regions from genomic DNA. Concerning the study's data processing: Nucleated cell counts per sample were estimated from amplification of reference gene primers within the assay. To quantify the absolute abundance of each unique TCRbeta CDR3 rearrangement, sequence reads were collapsed and filtered. For each sample, productive Simpson clonality was calculated as the square root of Simpson's diversity index across productive rearrangements. TCRdb re-hosts the immuneACCESS table, in-frame sequences only. Its copies lack some clones; in the studies checked, an unresolved V gene accounts for under half of them, and the cause for the rest is not known. The D gene and trimming were derived from the DNA, and the V and J assignments and clone size from that table. Across this sample there are a few hundred thousand clones, with around 90% seen only once. 1% of the sample belongs to the ten largest clones.

The sample taken for sequencing was peripheral blood. Recombination linked TRBV29-1 to TRBJ2-1, with a weak D call of TRBD2 (7 bases match). The source of this sequence is a man aged 50 to 60 with active or convalescent COVID-19. The CDR3 region has the sequence CSFKGGEGSYNEQFF. The bases read TGCAGCTTTAAGGGGGGGGAGGGCTCCTACAATGAGCAGTTCTTC.